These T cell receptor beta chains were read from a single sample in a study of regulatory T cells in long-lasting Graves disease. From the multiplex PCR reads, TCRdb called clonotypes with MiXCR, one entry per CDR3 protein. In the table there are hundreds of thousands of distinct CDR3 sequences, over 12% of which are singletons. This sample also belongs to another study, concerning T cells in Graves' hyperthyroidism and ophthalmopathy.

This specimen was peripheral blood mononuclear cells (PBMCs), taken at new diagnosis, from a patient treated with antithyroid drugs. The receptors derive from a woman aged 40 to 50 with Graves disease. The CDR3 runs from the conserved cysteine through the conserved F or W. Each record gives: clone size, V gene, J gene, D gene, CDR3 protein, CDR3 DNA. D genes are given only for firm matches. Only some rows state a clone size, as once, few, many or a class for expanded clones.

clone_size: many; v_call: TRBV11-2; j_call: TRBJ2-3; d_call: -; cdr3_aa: CASSSIRGDTDTQYF; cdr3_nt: TGTGCCAGCAGCTCTATCAGGGGTGACACAGATACGCAGTATTTT
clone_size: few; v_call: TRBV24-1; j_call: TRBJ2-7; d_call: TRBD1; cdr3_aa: CATSDPRQGSYEQYF; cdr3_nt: TGTGCCACCAGTGATCCTCGACAGGGAAGCTACGAGCAGTACTTC
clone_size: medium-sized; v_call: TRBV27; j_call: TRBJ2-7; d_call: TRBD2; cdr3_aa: CASSLSGGLASEQYF; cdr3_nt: TGTGCCAGCAGTTTATCGGGGGGACTAGCAAGCGAGCAGTACTTC
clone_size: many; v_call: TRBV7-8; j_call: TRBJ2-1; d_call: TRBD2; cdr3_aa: CASSLAGSFYNEQFF; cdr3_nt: TGTGCCAGCAGCCTAGCGGGATCTTTCTACAATGAGCAGTTCTTC
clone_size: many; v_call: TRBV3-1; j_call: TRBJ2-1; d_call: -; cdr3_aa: CASSQGAPSASPGHNEQFF; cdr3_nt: TGTGCCAGCAGCCAAGGAGCACCTAGCGCGAGTCCTGGGCACAATGAGCAGTTCTTC
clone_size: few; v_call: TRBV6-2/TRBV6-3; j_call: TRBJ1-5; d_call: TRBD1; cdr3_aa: CASSYDRGYQPQHF; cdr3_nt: TGTGCCAGCAGTTACGACAGGGGCTATCAGCCCCAGCATTTT
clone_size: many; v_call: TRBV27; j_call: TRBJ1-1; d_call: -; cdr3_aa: CASTRGGLNTEAFF; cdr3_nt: TGTGCCAGCACCCGCGGAGGGTTGAACACTGAAGCTTTCTTT
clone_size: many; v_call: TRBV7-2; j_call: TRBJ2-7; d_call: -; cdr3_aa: CASSLTQGIYEQYF; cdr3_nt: TGTGCCAGCAGCTTAACGCAAGGGATCTACGAGCAGTACTTC
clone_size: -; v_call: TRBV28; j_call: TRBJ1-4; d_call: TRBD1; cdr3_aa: CASSQGQQNEKLFF; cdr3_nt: TGTGCCAGCAGCCAGGGACAGCAGAATGAAAAACTGTTTTTT
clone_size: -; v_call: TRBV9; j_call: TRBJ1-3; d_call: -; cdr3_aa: CASSVGSSGNTIYF; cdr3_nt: TGCGCCAGCAGTGTGGGGAGCTCTGGAAACACCATATATTTT
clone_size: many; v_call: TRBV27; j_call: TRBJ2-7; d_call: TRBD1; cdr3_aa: CASSIGQGADEQYF; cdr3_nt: TGTGCCAGCAGTATCGGACAGGGGGCAGACGAGCAGTACTTC
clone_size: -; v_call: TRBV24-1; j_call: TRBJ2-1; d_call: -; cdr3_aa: CATSDSGSIEQFF; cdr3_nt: TGTGCCACCAGTGACTCGGGGAGTATTGAGCAGTTCTTC
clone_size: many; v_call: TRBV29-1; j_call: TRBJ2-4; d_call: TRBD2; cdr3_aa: CSVEGGSKNIQYF; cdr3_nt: TGCAGCGTTGAGGGGGGGTCTAAAAACATTCAGTACTTC
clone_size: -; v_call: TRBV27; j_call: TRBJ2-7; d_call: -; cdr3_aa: CASRTGSGYEQYF; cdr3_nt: TGTGCCAGCAGGACAGGGAGCGGGTACGAGCAGTACTTC
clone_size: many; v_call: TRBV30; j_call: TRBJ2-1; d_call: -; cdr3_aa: CAWSADRDEQFF; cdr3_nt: TGTGCCTGGAGTGCCGATCGGGATGAGCAGTTCTTC
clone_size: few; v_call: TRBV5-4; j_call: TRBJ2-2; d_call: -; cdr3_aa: CASSTGSVYTGELFF; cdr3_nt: TGTGCCAGCAGCACCGGGAGTGTGTACACCGGGGAGCTGTTTTTT
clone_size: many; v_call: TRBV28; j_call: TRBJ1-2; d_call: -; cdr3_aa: CATSSGPGYTF; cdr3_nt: TGTGCCACCTCGTCCGGGCCCGGCTACACCTTC
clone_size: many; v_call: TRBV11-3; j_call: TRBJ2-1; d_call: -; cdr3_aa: CASSFSGGPYNEQFF; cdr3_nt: TGTGCCAGCAGCTTTTCGGGGGGCCCCTACAATGAGCAGTTCTTC
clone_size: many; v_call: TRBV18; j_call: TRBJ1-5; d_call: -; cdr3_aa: CASSTSDDQPQHF; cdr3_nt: TGTGCCAGCTCAACCTCGGACGATCAGCCCCAGCATTTT
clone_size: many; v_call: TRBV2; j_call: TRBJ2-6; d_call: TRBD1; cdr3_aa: CASIKWDSTSGANVLTF; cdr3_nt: TGTGCCAGCATTAAGTGGGACAGCACTTCTGGGGCCAACGTCCTGACTTTC
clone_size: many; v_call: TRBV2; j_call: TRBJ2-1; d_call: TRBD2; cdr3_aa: CASRGLAGINEQFF; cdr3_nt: TGTGCCTCCCGCGGGCTAGCGGGAATCAATGAGCAGTTCTTC
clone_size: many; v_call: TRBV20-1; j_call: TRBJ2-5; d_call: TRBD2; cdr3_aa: CSAIRTSGIGETQYF; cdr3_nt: TGCAGTGCAATTCGGACTAGCGGGATTGGGGAGACCCAGTACTTC
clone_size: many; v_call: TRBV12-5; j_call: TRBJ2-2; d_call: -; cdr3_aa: CASGRGAGELFF; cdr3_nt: TGTGCTAGTGGCCGAGGGGCTGGGGAGCTGTTTTTT
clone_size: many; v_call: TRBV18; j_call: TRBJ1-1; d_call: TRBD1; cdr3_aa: CASSPQQGSTEAFF; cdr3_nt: TGTGCCAGCTCACCACAACAGGGGTCCACTGAAGCTTTCTTT
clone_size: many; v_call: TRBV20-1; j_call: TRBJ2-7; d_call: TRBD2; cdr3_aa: CSARGTSGMGEQYF; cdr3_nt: TGCAGTGCTAGAGGGACTAGCGGGATGGGGGAGCAGTACTTC
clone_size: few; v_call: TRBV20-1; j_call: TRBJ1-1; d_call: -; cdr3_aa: CSARVGARRGEAFF; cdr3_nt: TGCAGTGCTCGGGTGGGGGCTAGACGAGGAGAAGCTTTCTTT
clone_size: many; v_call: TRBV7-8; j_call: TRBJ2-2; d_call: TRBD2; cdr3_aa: CASSRTSGNTGELFF; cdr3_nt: TGTGCCAGCAGCCGGACTAGCGGGAACACCGGGGAGCTGTTTTTT
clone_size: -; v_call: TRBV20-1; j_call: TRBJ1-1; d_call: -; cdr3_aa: CSPTGMNTEAFF; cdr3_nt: TGCAGCCCAACAGGAATGAACACTGAAGCTTTCTTT
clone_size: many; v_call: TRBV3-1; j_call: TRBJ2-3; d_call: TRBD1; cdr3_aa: CASSQASRTGADTQYF; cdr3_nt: TGTGCCAGCAGCCAAGCCTCCCGGACAGGGGCAGATACGCAGTATTTT
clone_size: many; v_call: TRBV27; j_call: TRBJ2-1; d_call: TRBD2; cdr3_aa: CASSWVSGMSYNEQFF; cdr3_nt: TGTGCCAGCAGTTGGGTTAGCGGGATGTCCTACAATGAGCAGTTCTTC
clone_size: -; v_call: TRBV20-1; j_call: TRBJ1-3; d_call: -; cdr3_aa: CSARDAGPNSGNTIYF; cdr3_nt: TGCAGTGCTAGAGATGCAGGACCGAACTCTGGAAACACCATATATTTT
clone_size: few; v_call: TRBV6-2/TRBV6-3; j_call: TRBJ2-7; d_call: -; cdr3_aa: CASRVVGSRYEQYF; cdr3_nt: TGTGCCAGCAGGGTTGTCGGGAGTCGTTACGAGCAGTACTTC
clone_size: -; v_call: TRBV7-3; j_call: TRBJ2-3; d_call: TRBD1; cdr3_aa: CASSWTGGGADTQYF; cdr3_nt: TGTGCCAGCAGCTGGACAGGGGGCGGCGCAGATACGCAGTATTTT
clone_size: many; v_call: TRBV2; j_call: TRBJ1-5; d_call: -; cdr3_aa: CASSGVKGSNQPQHF; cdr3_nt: TGTGCCAGCAGTGGAGTTAAGGGTAGCAATCAGCCCCAGCATTTT
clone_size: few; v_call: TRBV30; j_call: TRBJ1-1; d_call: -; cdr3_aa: CVWRFGPAGGNTEAFF; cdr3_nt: TGTGTCTGGAGGTTTGGTCCGGCGGGGGGGAACACTGAAGCTTTCTTT
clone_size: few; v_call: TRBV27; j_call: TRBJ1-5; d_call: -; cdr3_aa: CASSPDPGRNQPQHF; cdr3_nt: TGTGCCAGCAGCCCCGATCCGGGGCGGAATCAGCCCCAGCATTTT
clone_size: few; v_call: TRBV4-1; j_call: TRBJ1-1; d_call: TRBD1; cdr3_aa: CASSQSRTGGSTEAFF; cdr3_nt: TGCGCCAGCAGCCAATCCCGGACAGGGGGAAGTACTGAAGCTTTCTTT
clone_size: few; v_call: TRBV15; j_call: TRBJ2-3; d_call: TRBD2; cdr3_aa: CATSRAASGRRDTQYF; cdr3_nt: TGTGCCACCAGCAGAGCGGCTAGCGGGAGAAGAGATACGCAGTATTTT
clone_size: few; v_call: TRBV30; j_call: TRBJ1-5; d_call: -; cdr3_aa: CAWSVWGLDQPQHF; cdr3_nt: TGTGCCTGGAGTGTTTGGGGGCTCGATCAGCCCCAGCATTTT
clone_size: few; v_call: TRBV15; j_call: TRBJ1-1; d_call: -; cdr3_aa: CATSTDTNTEAFF; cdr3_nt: TGTGCCACCAGCACAGACACGAACACTGAGGCTTTCTTT
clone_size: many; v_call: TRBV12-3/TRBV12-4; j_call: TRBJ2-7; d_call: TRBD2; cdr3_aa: CASSRTSGDEQYF; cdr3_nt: TGTGCCAGCAGTAGGACTAGCGGGGACGAGCAGTACTTC
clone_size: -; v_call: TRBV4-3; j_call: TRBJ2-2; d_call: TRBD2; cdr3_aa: CASSQDRLAGGGELFF; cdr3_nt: TGCGCCAGCAGCCAAGATAGGCTAGCGGGAGGCGGGGAGCTGTTTTTT
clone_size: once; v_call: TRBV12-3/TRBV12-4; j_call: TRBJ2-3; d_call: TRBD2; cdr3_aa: CASSPPASGRAETDTQYF; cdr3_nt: TGTGCCAGCAGTCCCCCCGCTAGCGGGAGGGCCGAGACAGATACGCAGTATTTT
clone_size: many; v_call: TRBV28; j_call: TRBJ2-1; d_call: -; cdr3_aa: CASTTGEISYNEQFF; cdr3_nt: TGTGCCAGCACCACCGGCGAAATCTCCTACAATGAGCAGTTCTTC
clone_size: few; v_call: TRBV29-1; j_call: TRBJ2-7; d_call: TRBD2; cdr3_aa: CSVVASGRPYEQYF; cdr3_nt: TGCAGCGTTGTTGCTAGCGGGAGGCCCTACGAGCAGTACTTC
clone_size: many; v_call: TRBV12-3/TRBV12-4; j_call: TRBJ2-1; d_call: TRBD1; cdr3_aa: CASSLGDRGRERQFF; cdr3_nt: TGTGCCAGCAGTTTAGGGGACAGGGGGAGAGAACGGCAGTTCTTC
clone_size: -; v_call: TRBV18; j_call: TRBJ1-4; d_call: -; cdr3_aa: CASSRSRGEEKLFF; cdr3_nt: TGTGCCAGCTCAAGATCCAGGGGCGAGGAAAAACTGTTTTTT
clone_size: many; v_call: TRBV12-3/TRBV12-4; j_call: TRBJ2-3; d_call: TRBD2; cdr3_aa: CASSLTLRLAGGTDTQYF; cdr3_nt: TGTGCCAGCAGTTTGACCCTACGACTAGCGGGAGGCACAGATACGCAGTATTTT
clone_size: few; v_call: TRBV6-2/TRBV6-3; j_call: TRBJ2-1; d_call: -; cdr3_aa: CASSTPGRNNEQFF; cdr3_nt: TGTGCCAGCAGTACTCCGGGACGGAACAATGAGCAGTTCTTC
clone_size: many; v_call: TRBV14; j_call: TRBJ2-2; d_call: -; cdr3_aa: CASSQDLNGELFF; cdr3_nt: TGTGCCAGCAGCCAAGATCTTAACGGGGAGCTGTTTTTT
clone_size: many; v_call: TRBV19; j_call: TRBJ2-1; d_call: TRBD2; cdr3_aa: CASSRLAGTDNEQFF; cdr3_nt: TGTGCCAGTAGTCGACTAGCGGGAACGGACAATGAGCAGTTCTTC
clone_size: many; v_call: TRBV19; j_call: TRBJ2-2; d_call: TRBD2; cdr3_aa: CASSSGRYTGELFF; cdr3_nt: TGTGCCAGTAGTAGCGGGAGGTACACCGGGGAGCTGTTTTTT
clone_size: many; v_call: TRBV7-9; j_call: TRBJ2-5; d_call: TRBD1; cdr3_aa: CASSPGQGAETQYF; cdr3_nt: TGTGCCAGCAGCCCAGGACAGGGAGCGGAGACCCAGTACTTC
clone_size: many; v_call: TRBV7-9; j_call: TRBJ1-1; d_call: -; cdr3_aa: CASSSQLNTEAFF; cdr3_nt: TGTGCCAGCAGCTCACAGCTGAACACTGAAGCTTTCTTT
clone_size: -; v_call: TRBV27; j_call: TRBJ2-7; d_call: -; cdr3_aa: CASSLSGGAYYEQYF; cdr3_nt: TGTGCCAGCAGTTTATCGGGGGGTGCCTACTACGAGCAGTACTTC